What follows are 31 T cell receptor beta chains derived from one specimen sequenced in a study of T cells in Graves' hyperthyroidism and ophthalmopathy. Researchers amplified the TCR beta CDR3 regions from RNA transcripts. HTBI primers were the set used in a first-round RT-PCR of the TCR CDR3. TCRdb ran MiXCR on the multiplex PCR reads and lists one entry per CDR3 protein. This table holds fewer than 450,000 distinct CDR3 sequences, 11% to 15% found once. The specimen sequenced was blood. These receptors all come from a man aged 45 to 65 with Graves' ophthalmopathy.

This clonotype has a count of ten or more. The chain links TRBV7-8 to TRBJ2-1; D is perhaps TRBD2 (7 bases). Germline assignment: CDR1 SGHVS and CDR2 FQNEAQ. This CDR3 contains 15 residues. V was cut by 5 bases and J by 4 bases, with 15 bases left in between. CDR3 in amino acids: CASSPRGGGYNEQFF. The CDR3 region has the DNA TGTGCCAGCAGCCCTCGAGGGGGGGGTTACAATGAGCAGTTCTTC.

This clonotype was counted ten times or more. The rearrangement links TRBV2 to TRBJ1-1; D is perhaps TRBD1 (5 bases). Germline V gene lookup returns CDR1 SNHLY and CDR2 FYNNEI. Trimming took off 3 bases at V and 1 base at J, with 6 bases between the two ends. The CDR3 sequence is 13 residues long. The CDR3 region has the DNA TGTGCCAGCAGTGACGACAGGAACACTGAAGCTTTCTTT. Its protein is CASSDDRNTEAFF.

This clonotype was recorded at least ten times. The chain carries TRBV12-3 or TRBV12-4 and TRBJ1-5, with TRBD1 identical over 9 bases. There are 17 residues in the CDR3. The V and J ends lost 0 bases and 3 bases, in that order; junction bases with no gene match: 6. The CDR3 nucleotides read TGTGCCAGCAGTTTAGCTACACAGGGGGCCGACAATCAGCCCCAGCATTTT. This encodes CASSLATQGADNQPQHF.

This clonotype was picked up many times. This chain uses TRBV6-1 with TRBJ1-4; D possibly corresponds to TRBD1 (6 bases). The V gene lost 2 bases and the J gene lost 6 bases, with 16 bases spanning the gap. The CDR3 is made up of 16 amino acids. Germline V gene sequence: CDR1 MNHNS, CDR2 SASEGT. In DNA, the CDR3 is TGTGCCAGCAGTGAACGATGGGGGCAACGGGATGAAAAACTGTTTTTT. Translating it yields CASSERWGQRDEKLFF.

This clonotype was counted at least ten times. This chain joins TRBV10-2 and TRBJ1-1, with D possibly matching TRBD1 (6 bases). Per the germline V gene, CDR1 is WSHSY and CDR2 is SAAADI. This CDR3 is 13 amino acids long. V lost 11 bases to trimming and J lost 1 base, with 14 bases between them. The CDR3 DNA is TGCGCCGTAAGGGGAGGGGGGAACACTGAAGCTTTCTTT. It is translated as CAVRGGGNTEAFF.

The chain joins TRBV19 to TRBJ1-1; D possibly corresponds to TRBD1 (6 bases). This CDR3 spans 12 amino acids. The V gene's germline CDR1 is LNHDA and CDR2 SQIVND (reference sequence). V was trimmed by 3 bases and J by 5 bases, leaving 7 bases between them. This chain's CDR3 is CASSIQGTEAFF. For the CDR3, the DNA is TGTGCCAGTAGTATTCAGGGGACTGAAGCTTTCTTT.

There are many counts of this clonotype. V gene TRBV6-1 combines with J gene TRBJ1-5; D not certain. In germline, CDR1 is MNHNS, CDR2 SASEGT. This CDR3 is built from 10 residues. V shed 3 bases and J shed 13 bases, with 7 bases lying between them. CDR3 DNA: TGTGCCAGCAGTGATGGACGTCAGCATTTT. Encoded protein: CASSDGRQHF.

The chain uses TRBV14 and TRBJ2-7; D is unclear. Germline CDR1 reads SGHDN; CDR2 reads FVKESK. The CDR3 is 11 residues long. Trimming stripped 1 base from V and 9 bases from J, with 7 bases between. CDR3 protein: CASSQGGGQYF. The CDR3, as DNA: TGTGCCAGCAGCCAAGGAGGTGGGCAGTACTTC. Combining the CDR3 with reference TRBV14 and TRBJ2-7 gives the whole variable domain EAGVTQFPSHSVIEKGQTVTLRCDPISGHDNLYWYRRVMGKEIKFLLHFVKESKQDESGMPNNRFLAERTGGTYSTLKVQPAELEDSGVYFCASSQGGGQYFGPGTRLTVT.

This clonotype was observed a few times. The genes are TRBV27 and TRBJ1-1; D is uncertain. V gave up 3 bases and J gave up 9 bases, with 14 bases separating them. This CDR3 is 13 amino acids long. The germline CDR1 and CDR2 sequences are MNHEY and SMNVEV (reference sequence). CDR3 in amino acids: CASSFGVSSKAFF. In DNA form, the CDR3 reads TGTGCCAGCAGTTTTGGAGTCTCTTCGAAAGCTTTCTTT.

The gene calls are TRBV20-1 and TRBJ2-1, with 8 bases identical to TRBD1. J gave up 5 bases and V 5 bases, and 32 bases lay outside the gene matches. CDR3 length: 22 amino acids. Germline lookup yields CDR1 DFQATT and CDR2 SNEGSKA (reference sequence). The CDR3 region is CSASKGQGRIDEEGEWHNEQFF. The CDR3 bases are TGCAGTGCTTCGAAAGGACAGGGCAGGATTGATGAGGAGGGCGAGTGGCACAATGAGCAGTTCTTC.

This clonotype has a handful of counts. The rearrangement joins TRBV14 to TRBJ1-6, with 9 bases matching TRBD1. Per the germline V gene, CDR1 is SGHDN and CDR2 is FVKESK. V lost 3 bases to trimming and J lost 9 bases; unmatched junction nucleotides: 9. The CDR3 spans 16 residues. The CDR3 DNA reads as TGTGCCAGCAGCCAGAACACAGGGGGCGGTTTTTCACCCCTCCACTTT. Encoded protein: CASSQNTGGGFSPLHF.

In its sample, this clonotype was seen many times. The V gene is TRBV30, the J gene TRBJ1-5; TRBD1 might be the D (5 bases). V lost 1 base to trimming and J lost 6 bases, with 10 bases between them. The germline CDR1 and CDR2 sequences are GTSNPN and SVGIG (reference sequence). The CDR3 is 13 amino acids. CDR3 in DNA: TGTGCCTGGAGTGGAGGGGCCACTCAGCCCCAGCATTTT. Its translation: CAWSGGATQPQHF.

This clonotype occurred many times. The chain employs TRBV3-1 and TRBJ1-1; D perhaps matches TRBD1 (6 bases). The CDR3 runs to 15 residues. V gave up 0 bases and J gave up 10 bases, with 18 bases separating them. Germline CDR1 reads LGHDT; CDR2 reads YNNKEL (reference sequence). This CDR3 reads CASSQERTANRGAFF. CDR3 DNA sequence: TGTGCCAGCAGCCAAGAGAGGACAGCGAATAGGGGAGCTTTCTTT.

The chain employs TRBV29-1 and TRBJ2-5; the match to TRBD2 covers 12 bases. This CDR3 has 15 residues. Losses at the gene ends were 4 bases for V and 3 bases for J; bases not matched to a gene: 6. Germline CDR1 is SQVTM and CDR2 is ANQGSEA. The CDR3 loop is CSVGGLAGTKETQYF. The CDR3, as DNA: TGCAGCGTTGGAGGACTAGCGGGAACAAAAGAGACCCAGTACTTC.

As regards this clonotype: Just one base apart from a much larger clone, this may be a read error. This chain uses TRBV15 with TRBJ1-1; D may be TRBD1 (5 bases). V was pared by 2 bases and J by 5 bases, with 15 bases between. The germline CDR1 and CDR2 sequences are LNHNV and YYDKDF (reference sequence). This CDR3 region has 15 residues. For the CDR3, the DNA is TGTGCCACCAGCAGACCCCACGGGGGGAAGACTGAAGCTTTCTTT. It yields the protein CATSRPHGGKTEAFF.

This clonotype occurred many times. The V call is TRBV2, the J call TRBJ2-7, with unresolved D. The V gene lost 5 bases and the J gene lost 0 bases, with 11 bases spanning the gap. Germline V gives CDR1 SNHLY, CDR2 FYNNEI. The CDR3 is 14 amino acids. The CDR3 DNA reads TGTGCCAGCAGTTACTCCCACGGCTCCTACGAGCAGTACTTC. Its translation is CASSYSHGSYEQYF.

This clonotype has at least ten counts. This chain joins TRBV11-2 and TRBJ2-7; D is ambiguous. The germline V gene encodes CDR1 SGHAT and CDR2 FQNNGV. This CDR3 comprises 15 residues. Trimming removed 7 bases at V and 0 bases at J, with 16 bases between. Written as DNA, the CDR3 is TGTGCCAGCACCGTAGGCCAAGGGCCCTCCTACGAGCAGTACTTC. Translated, it gives CASTVGQGPSYEQYF.

CDR3 loop: CASSTRDGYNEQFF. The CDR3 nucleotides read TGTGCCAGCAGCACCCGGGACGGCTACAATGAGCAGTTCTTC. J is TRBJ2-1 and V is TRBV5-4; the D call may be TRBD1 or TRBD2 (5 bases each). Trimming left V 4 bases short and J 3 bases short, with 11 bases between. The CDR3 length is 14 residues. Per germline, CDR1 SGHNT and CDR2 YYREEE (reference sequence).

The gene calls are TRBV12-3 or TRBV12-4 and TRBJ2-2; 11 bases line up with TRBD1. After removal of 7 bases from V and 6 bases from J, the junction contained 10 bases not matched to a gene. This CDR3 has 16 residues. Written as DNA, the CDR3 is TGTGCCAGCAACCCCACCGGGACAGGGGGATCCGGGGAGCTGTTTTTT. Its protein is CASNPTGTGGSGELFF.

This clonotype was counted ten times or more. The CDR3 bases are TGTGCCAGCAGCCCGCTAGCGGGTTCTAGCACAGATACGCAGTATTTT. This translates into CASSPLAGSSTDTQYF. The V gene is TRBV7-3, the J gene TRBJ2-3, with 8 bases lining up with TRBD2. J gave up 0 bases and V 5 bases, and 7 bases lay outside the gene matches. Per the germline V gene, CDR1 is SGHTA and CDR2 is FQGTGA. The CDR3 spans 16 residues.

This clonotype was picked up a small number of times. V and J are TRBV29-1 and TRBJ2-7, with D perhaps matching TRBD2 (5 bases). The CDR3 runs to 11 residues. Trimming stripped 6 bases from V and 2 bases from J, with 8 bases between. Germline CDR1 is SQVTM and CDR2 is ANQGSEA. CDR3 region: CSVAGTYEQYF. The DNA of the CDR3 is TGCAGCGTGGCCGGGACCTACGAGCAGTACTTC.

This clonotype was seen a handful of times. The J gene is TRBJ1-5, the V gene TRBV6-1; 8 bases line up with TRBD1. Germline V gene lookup returns CDR1 MNHNS and CDR2 SASEGT. This CDR3 is built from 15 residues. V dropped 6 bases and J dropped 4; count of bases not matched to a gene: 8. The CDR3 DNA reads as TGTGCCAGCAGCAAGAGACAGGGGTGGAATCAGCCCCAGCATTTT. Encoded protein: CASSKRQGWNQPQHF.

This rearrangement joins TRBV20-1 to TRBJ2-7; 10 bases map to TRBD2. The CDR3 length is 18 residues. The ends lost 0 bases at V and 7 bases at J; junction bases unmatched: 18. In germline, CDR1 is DFQATT, CDR2 SNEGSKA (reference sequence). This chain's CDR3 is CSARDPGVAGGNPEEQYF. The CDR3 region has the DNA TGCAGTGCTAGAGACCCTGGGGTAGCGGGAGGAAACCCGGAAGAGCAGTACTTC.

This clonotype was picked up many times. The rearrangement uses TRBV20-1 and TRBJ2-7; D might be TRBD2 (7 bases). The CDR3 length is 13 residues. CDR1 is DFQATT and CDR2 is SNEGSKA in the germline V gene (reference sequence). V was cut by 6 bases and J by 3 bases, with 15 bases left in between. In nucleotides, the CDR3 is TGCAGTGCGGGTAAAGGGGGGGGCTACGAGCAGTACTTC. Its translation is CSAGKGGGYEQYF.

This clonotype was seen more than once but under ten times. The gene calls are TRBV5-1 and TRBJ1-1, with D unclear. Germline CDR1 is SGHRS and CDR2 is YFSETQ. V was pared by 0 bases and J by 1 base, with 10 bases between. The CDR3 runs 15 residues. CDR3 sequence (DNA): TGCGCCAGCAGCTTGGGTGCAGGTAAGAACACTGAAGCTTTCTTT. It codes for CASSLGAGKNTEAFF.

This clonotype appeared many times. The CDR3 spells CASSVDPGGVEAFF. The DNA of the CDR3 is TGTGCCAGCAGCGTAGATCCTGGGGGCGTTGAAGCTTTCTTT. This chain uses TRBV9 with TRBJ1-1; TRBD1 might be the D (6 bases). Germline V gives CDR1 SGDLS, CDR2 YYNGEE. The CDR3 sequence is 14 residues long. V gave up 0 bases and J gave up 7 bases, with 13 bases separating them.

The chain links TRBV28 to TRBJ2-1, with 7 bases identical to TRBD2. The CDR3 spans 15 residues. CDR1 and CDR2 from the germline V gene are MDHEN and SYDVKM. The junction had 5 bases not matched to a gene; V was cut back by 4 bases and J by 2 bases. The CDR3 here is CASSSTSVPYNEQFF. The CDR3 coding sequence is TGTGCCAGCAGTTCCACTAGCGTTCCCTACAATGAGCAGTTCTTC.

This clonotype was seen many times. The chain joins TRBV20-1 to TRBJ2-7, with D uncertain. This CDR3 contains 10 residues. Trimming cost V 3 bases and J 7 bases, with 7 bases left between them. CDR1 is DFQATT and CDR2 is SNEGSKA in the germline V gene (reference sequence). This chain's CDR3 is CSARQKEQYF. The CDR3 nucleotides read TGCAGTGCTAGGCAGAAAGAGCAGTACTTC.

V and J are TRBV7-6 and TRBJ1-1; the match to TRBD1 covers 7 bases. Germline assignment: CDR1 SGHVS and CDR2 FNYEAQ. The CDR3 is 15 amino acids. V shed 5 bases and J 10 bases; nucleotides not matched to a gene: 16. CDR3 DNA: TGTGCCAGCAGCCCGAGTGGAGAGGGGGCAAATGTAGCTTTCTTT. Translating it yields CASSPSGEGANVAFF.

The genes are TRBV19 and TRBJ2-1, with D perhaps TRBD1 (6 bases). The ends were cut back, 5 bases at V and 7 bases at J, with 15 bases in the middle. The CDR3 is 14 residues long. CDR1 and CDR2 (germline): LNHDA, SQIVND (reference sequence). DNA of the CDR3: TGTGCCAGTAGTCCCCGGGACATTTTAAATGAGCAGTTCTTC. Protein product: CASSPRDILNEQFF.

This clonotype was observed at least ten times. CDR3 DNA sequence: TGTGCCAGCAGCTTAGGCGGCGATTCGGAGACCCAGTACTTC. Translating gives CASSLGGDSETQYF. The chain links TRBV11-2 to TRBJ2-5; D gene uncertain. The CDR3 loop spans 14 amino acids. Germline V gene data show CDR1 as SGHAT and CDR2 as FQNNGV. V was pared by 1 base and J by 5 bases, with 11 bases between.